Listed below are T cell receptor beta chains from one sample, sequenced in a study of T cell changes during pregnancy in multiple sclerosis. Using immunoSEQ multiplex PCR, the repertoire was profiled, and TCRdb retains in-frame clones only, with some absent. The sample yields about 100,000 clones, approximately 92% seen once. This sample comprised peripheral blood, obtained in the second trimester of pregnancy. Receptors originate from a female donor with multiple sclerosis, enrolled in a pregnancy study. The CDR3 runs from the conserved cysteine through the conserved F or W. A D gene is named only where the DNA matches it firmly. Only some rows state a clone size, as once, few, many or a class for expanded clones.

V	size	J	D	DNA	CDR3
TRBV5-8	-	TRBJ1-1	-	TGTGCCAGCAGCTCCGGGACTCCTATAGGGACTGAAGCTTTCTTT	CASSSGTPIGTEAFF
TRBV5-4	-	TRBJ1-5	-	TGTGCCAGCAGCGGGGGGGCGAATCAGCCCCAGCATTTT	CASSGGANQPQHF
TRBV6-5	-	TRBJ1-2	-	TGTGCCAGCAGTTACTCGGGCAGGGAATATGGCTACACCTTC	CASSYSGREYGYTF
TRBV28	-	TRBJ2-2	TRBD1	TGTGCCAGCAGGTTATTTACAGGGGCGTCGAACACCGGGGAGCTGTTTTTT	CASRLFTGASNTGELFF
TRBV30	once	TRBJ2-1	TRBD1	TGTGCCTGGAGTGTACAGGGGGGATCTATCAACAATGAGCAGTTCTTC	CAWSVQGGSINNEQFF
TRBV16	-	TRBJ2-7	-	TGTGCCAGCAGCCCCCAAACAGACTCCTACGAGCAGTACTTC	CASSPQTDSYEQYF
TRBV28	few	TRBJ2-4	TRBD2	TGTGCCAGCAGTTCGGGACTAGCGGAGAAGGACATTCAGTACTTC	CASSSGLAEKDIQYF
TRBV4-2	-	TRBJ2-1	TRBD2	TGTGCCAGCAGCCAAGAGCCCCCGACTAGCGGGGGTCACAATGAGCAGTTCTTC	CASSQEPPTSGGHNEQFF
TRBV9	-	TRBJ2-1	TRBD2	TGTGCCAGCAGCCCTCGGACTAGCCCGGGCAATGAGCAGTTCTTC	CASSPRTSPGNEQFF
TRBV5-6	-	TRBJ1-3	TRBD1	TGTGCCAGCAGCCGGGACAGAAGAAACACCATATATTTT	CASSRDRRNTIYF
TRBV18	-	TRBJ2-1	TRBD2	TGTGCCAGCTCACCCTGGACTAGCGGGGGATCCTACAATGAGCAGTTCTTC	CASSPWTSGGSYNEQFF